A selection of T cell receptor beta chains follows, all from one sample in a study of radiotherapy plus CTLA-4 blockade in lung cancer. Repertoires were generated with immunoSEQ multiplex PCR, while TCRdb's copy carries only in-frame clones and drops some. The sample has about 45,000 clones, around 69% seen once. Sequenced material: peripheral blood, taken from a patient treated with radiotherapy plus ipilimumab. The receptors were gathered from a human donor with non-small cell lung cancer who had stable disease on radiotherapy plus ipilimumab. CDR3s include the opening cysteine and the closing phenylalanine or tryptophan. D genes are given only for firm matches. Clone size is stated in some rows and not others, as once, few, many or a class when expanded.

clone_size: once
v_call: TRBV4-3
d_call: NA
j_call: TRBJ1-5
cdr3_aa: CASSQGPAQPQHF
cdr3_nt: TGCGCCAGCAGCCAAGGGCCCGCGCAGCCCCAGCATTTT

clone_size: NA
v_call: TRBV6-6
d_call: NA
j_call: TRBJ1-4
cdr3_aa: CASSPRYEEKLFF
cdr3_nt: TGTGCCAGCAGTCCACGATATGAAGAAAAACTGTTTTTT

clone_size: once
v_call: TRBV27
d_call: NA
j_call: TRBJ2-2
cdr3_aa: CAGAGAWPGELFF
cdr3_nt: TGTGCCGGCGCGGGGGCCTGGCCCGGGGAGCTGTTTTTT

clone_size: NA
v_call: TRBV7-8
d_call: NA
j_call: TRBJ1-1
cdr3_aa: CASSLGGVAFF
cdr3_nt: TGTGCCAGCAGCTTAGGGGGTGTAGCTTTCTTT

clone_size: NA
v_call: TRBV12-5
d_call: NA
j_call: TRBJ2-1
cdr3_aa: CASGGGADPYNEQFF
cdr3_nt: TGTGCTAGTGGTGGAGGGGCAGATCCCTACAATGAGCAGTTCTTC

clone_size: NA
v_call: TRBV6-5
d_call: NA
j_call: TRBJ1-6
cdr3_aa: CASSFGTGREALHF
cdr3_nt: TGTGCCAGCAGCTTTGGGACGGGGAGAGAGGCCCTCCACTTT

clone_size: few
v_call: TRBV7-8
d_call: NA
j_call: TRBJ1-1
cdr3_aa: CASSLVFPAGERSEAFF
cdr3_nt: TGTGCCAGCAGCTTAGTCTTTCCAGCGGGTGAGAGATCTGAAGCTTTCTTT

clone_size: NA
v_call: TRBV6-1
d_call: TRBD1
j_call: TRBJ1-2
cdr3_aa: CASSDNLADRAQGSYGYTF
cdr3_nt: TGTGCCAGCAGTGATAATCTGGCGGACAGGGCTCAAGGAAGCTATGGCTACACCTTC

clone_size: NA
v_call: TRBV20-1
d_call: NA
j_call: TRBJ2-7
cdr3_aa: CSARDNKGLFF
cdr3_nt: TGCAGTGCTAGAGATAACAAGGGTCTGTTTTTC

clone_size: NA
v_call: TRBV7-6
d_call: TRBD1
j_call: TRBJ2-1
cdr3_aa: CASSRDRGGEQFF
cdr3_nt: TGTGCCAGCAGCCGGGACAGGGGCGGTGAGCAGTTCTTC

clone_size: NA
v_call: TRBV18
d_call: NA
j_call: TRBJ1-2
cdr3_aa: CASSTDKLYGYTF
cdr3_nt: TGTGCCAGCTCAACTGACAAACTCTATGGCTACACCTTC

clone_size: NA
v_call: TRBV5-4
d_call: TRBD1
j_call: TRBJ1-2
cdr3_aa: CASSLTGVLPGYTF
cdr3_nt: TGTGCCAGCAGCTTGACAGGGGTCCTACCTGGCTACACCTTC

clone_size: NA
v_call: TRBV5-1
d_call: NA
j_call: TRBJ2-1
cdr3_aa: CASSSGVQTYNEQFF
cdr3_nt: TGCGCCAGCAGCTCCGGGGTACAGACCTACAATGAGCAGTTCTTC

clone_size: NA
v_call: TRBV1
d_call: NA
j_call: TRBJ1-1
cdr3_aa: CTLSPGGTEAFF
cdr3_nt: TGCACCTTAAGTCCGGGCGGGACTGAAGCTTTCTTT

clone_size: NA
v_call: TRBV18
d_call: NA
j_call: TRBJ2-2
cdr3_aa: CASSPQVIGPTNTGELFF
cdr3_nt: TGTGCCAGCTCACCACAGGTTATTGGGCCAACGAACACCGGGGAGCTGTTTTTT

clone_size: NA
v_call: TRBV4-1
d_call: NA
j_call: TRBJ1-3
cdr3_aa: CASSQETASGNTIYF
cdr3_nt: TGCGCCAGCAGCCAAGAAACAGCCTCTGGAAACACCATATATTTT

clone_size: NA
v_call: TRBV6-4
d_call: TRBD1
j_call: TRBJ1-2
cdr3_aa: CASSDSTGAGGYTF
cdr3_nt: TGTGCCAGCAGTGACTCGACAGGGGCGGGCGGCTACACCTTC

clone_size: NA
v_call: TRBV13
d_call: NA
j_call: TRBJ1-3
cdr3_aa: CASSLGGISGNTIYF
cdr3_nt: TGTGCCAGCAGCTTAGGGGGAATCTCTGGAAACACCATATATTTT

clone_size: NA
v_call: TRBV18
d_call: NA
j_call: TRBJ1-2
cdr3_aa: CASSPTTTEDYGYTF
cdr3_nt: TGTGCCAGCTCACCCACAACGACAGAAGACTATGGCTACACCTTC

clone_size: NA
v_call: TRBV7-8
d_call: NA
j_call: TRBJ1-5
cdr3_aa: CASSHSQLINQPQHF
cdr3_nt: TGTGCCAGCAGCCATTCACAGCTAATTAATCAGCCCCAGCATTTT

clone_size: NA
v_call: TRBV6-5
d_call: NA
j_call: TRBJ2-6
cdr3_aa: CATLLLTSGANVLTF
cdr3_nt: TGTGCCACCCTCCTCCTTACCTCTGGGGCCAACGTCCTGACTTTC

clone_size: few
v_call: TRBV29-1
d_call: NA
j_call: TRBJ2-4
cdr3_aa: CSVEVGINIQYF
cdr3_nt: TGCAGCGTTGAGGTCGGGATAAACATTCAGTACTTC

clone_size: few
v_call: TRBV2
d_call: NA
j_call: TRBJ2-6
cdr3_aa: CASSLVPGGANVLTF
cdr3_nt: TGTGCCAGCAGCCTCGTACCGGGTGGGGCCAACGTCCTGACTTTC

clone_size: NA
v_call: TRBV27
d_call: NA
j_call: TRBJ1-1
cdr3_aa: CASSSRGTVAEAFF
cdr3_nt: TGTGCCAGCAGTTCGAGGGGCACTGTCGCTGAAGCTTTCTTT

clone_size: few
v_call: TRBV6-5
d_call: NA
j_call: TRBJ1-5
cdr3_aa: CASSYSVGGNQPQHF
cdr3_nt: TGTGCCAGCAGTTACTCGGTGGGAGGCAATCAGCCCCAGCATTTT

clone_size: NA
v_call: TRBV27
d_call: NA
j_call: TRBJ1-4
cdr3_aa: CASSRVWGASNEKLFF
cdr3_nt: TGTGCCAGCAGTAGAGTTTGGGGGGCTTCTAATGAAAAACTGTTTTTT

clone_size: NA
v_call: TRBV7-8
d_call: NA
j_call: TRBJ1-6
cdr3_aa: CASSRDKRDSPLHF
cdr3_nt: TGTGCCAGCAGCCGGGACAAGAGAGACTCACCCCTCCACTTT

clone_size: NA
v_call: TRBV6-1
d_call: NA
j_call: TRBJ2-5
cdr3_aa: CASSIERGKETQYF
cdr3_nt: TGTGCCAGCAGTATAGAAAGGGGAAAAGAGACCCAGTACTTC

clone_size: NA
v_call: TRBV10-1
d_call: NA
j_call: TRBJ2-1
cdr3_aa: CASSSRGGSYNEQFF
cdr3_nt: TGCGCCAGTTCTTCCAGGGGGGGATCCTACAATGAGCAGTTCTTC

clone_size: NA
v_call: TRBV7-2
d_call: NA
j_call: TRBJ2-1
cdr3_aa: CASSFQGSNEQFF
cdr3_nt: TGTGCCAGCAGCTTCCAGGGTTCCAATGAGCAGTTCTTC

clone_size: few
v_call: TRBV7-8
d_call: NA
j_call: TRBJ1-6
cdr3_aa: CASSLVRLGFRDSPLHF
cdr3_nt: TGTGCCAGCAGCTTAGTTCGTTTGGGTTTTAGGGATTCACCCCTCCACTTT

clone_size: NA
v_call: TRBV29-1
d_call: NA
j_call: TRBJ1-2
cdr3_aa: CSVDFRDGYGYTF
cdr3_nt: TGCAGCGTGGACTTCCGGGACGGTTATGGCTACACCTTC

clone_size: NA
v_call: TRBV4-2
d_call: NA
j_call: TRBJ1-4
cdr3_aa: CASSQDSDPSEKLFF
cdr3_nt: TGTGCCAGCAGCCAAGATTCCGACCCGAGTGAAAAACTGTTTTTT

clone_size: NA
v_call: TRBV10-3
d_call: NA
j_call: TRBJ2-3
cdr3_aa: CAIKGTSDTQYF
cdr3_nt: TGTGCCATCAAAGGGACCTCAGATACGCAGTATTTT

clone_size: NA
v_call: TRBV27
d_call: NA
j_call: TRBJ2-4
cdr3_aa: CASSLSFGQGLAKNIQYF
cdr3_nt: TGTGCCAGCAGTTTATCCTTCGGGCAGGGACTAGCCAAAAACATTCAGTACTTC

clone_size: NA
v_call: TRBV28
d_call: NA
j_call: TRBJ1-4
cdr3_aa: CASMVQSEKLFF
cdr3_nt: TGTGCCAGCATGGTGCAGTCAGAAAAACTGTTTTTT

clone_size: once
v_call: TRBV7-8
d_call: NA
j_call: TRBJ2-1
cdr3_aa: CASSQKAQGRYHNEQFF
cdr3_nt: TGTGCCAGCAGTCAAAAGGCTCAGGGTAGGTACCACAATGAGCAGTTCTTC

clone_size: NA
v_call: TRBV19
d_call: NA
j_call: TRBJ2-3
cdr3_aa: CASSIQPDTQYF
cdr3_nt: TGTGCCAGTAGTATCCAGCCAGATACGCAGTATTTT

clone_size: NA
v_call: TRBV29-1
d_call: NA
j_call: TRBJ1-2
cdr3_aa: CSVVGGLASGYTF
cdr3_nt: TGCAGCGTTGTGGGGGGACTGGCGTCTGGCTACACCTTC

clone_size: NA
v_call: TRBV6-1
d_call: TRBD1
j_call: TRBJ1-2
cdr3_aa: CASSQQTGSGYTF
cdr3_nt: TGTGCCAGCAGTCAACAGACAGGGAGCGGCTACACCTTC

clone_size: NA
v_call: TRBV30
d_call: NA
j_call: TRBJ1-4
cdr3_aa: CAWTQTRSAGREKLFF
cdr3_nt: TGTGCCTGGACCCAGACCAGGAGCGCAGGGCGGGAAAAACTGTTTTTT

clone_size: NA
v_call: TRBV2
d_call: NA
j_call: TRBJ2-6
cdr3_aa: CASSEQSSGANVLTF
cdr3_nt: TGTGCCAGCAGTGAACAGAGCTCTGGGGCCAACGTCCTGACTTTC

clone_size: NA
v_call: TRBV10-2
d_call: TRBD2
j_call: TRBJ2-3
cdr3_aa: CASGGVNTQYF
cdr3_nt: TGCGCCAGCGGGGGGGTAAATACGCAGTATTTT